Sequencing of this TCR beta chain was carried out in a study of blood T cell repertoires in COVID-19. Study context: PBMCs, B-cell-depleted T cells, or T cells provided the cDNA or gDNA that made up the material.

TCRdb's table, derived via immunoSEQ multiplex PCR, lists solely in-frame clones and lacks some. The sample yields 52,000 or so clones, more than 90% seen once. The CDR3 has 13 residues. Germline values: CDR1 SNHLY, CDR2 FYNNEI. The V segment lost 8 bases and the J segment 7 bases; nucleotides outside the gene matches: 8. Sequenced sample: peripheral blood. This clonotype originated in a man aged 50 or older with acute or convalescent COVID-19. The genes are TRBV2 and TRBJ1-1; 9 bases line up with TRBD1. In nucleotides, the CDR3 is TGTGCCAGCGCGGACAGGGGAAAAATTGAAGCTTTCTTT. Translation: CASADRGKIEAFF. The full variable domain, in which reference TRBV2 and TRBJ1-1 provide the parts outside the CDR3, is EPEVTQTPSHQVTQMGQEVILRCVPISNHLYFYWYRQILGQKVEFLVSFYNNEISEKSEIFDDQFSVERPDGSNFTLKIRSTKLEDSAMYFCASADRGKIEAFFGQGTRLTVV.